This T cell receptor beta chain comes out of a study of shared clonotypes between healthy human individuals. The study's findings and limits: The sharing of 4.5% to 5% of naive CD4 clonotypes was seen across a few donors.

The CDR3 is 13 amino acids. Looked up from germline, CDR1 is MDHEN and CDR2 is SYDVKM. The germline V and J ends were trimmed by 3 bases and 2 bases, with 7 bases remaining between them. Deep-level settings were used for running the assay. Genomic DNA per cell subset filled all wells of several immunoSEQ plates. The table came from immunoSEQ multiplex PCR; TCRdb's copy has only in-frame clones and leaves some out. In the table there are 2 million or so clones, 90% to 95% of which are singletons. With respect to this clone: Its target is unknown.

This chain joins TRBV28 and TRBJ1-1; D unresolved. Sequencing was performed on naive CD4+ T cells sorted from blood. Indicated subset: CD45RA+ positively selected. This sequence was found in a man aged 18 to 35 in good health. The CDR3 DNA is TGTGCCAGCAGTTTCCCGGAAAACACTGAAGCTTTCTTT. Amino acids: CASSFPENTEAFF.